A single sample gave rise to the 16 T cell receptor beta chains below, sequenced in a study of blood T cell repertoires in COVID-19. Sequencing used immunoSEQ multiplex PCR; TCRdb keeps in-frame clones, though not all of them. The profile covers nearly 350,000 clones, with roughly 84% appearing a single time and more than 1% taken by the ten largest. The sample was PBMCs or T cells enriched from blood (not recorded which). The receptors come from a woman younger than 45 who had recovered from COVID-19.

This clone was recorded only once. The CDR3 DNA reads as TGTGCCAGCAGGATGGACACCTGGCCCCAGCATTTT. Encoded protein: CASRMDTWPQHF. The rearrangement links TRBV2 to TRBJ1-5; TRBD1 is a possible D gene (5 bases). This CDR3 is 12 amino acids long. V lost 6 bases, J lost 9 bases, and 12 bases lay in between. Looked up from germline, CDR1 is SNHLY and CDR2 is FYNNEI.

The chain recombines TRBV11-3 with TRBJ2-3; 15 nucleotides align to TRBD2. The CDR3 consists of 20 residues. Germline loops: CDR1 SGHNT, CDR2 YENEEA. V was clipped by 0 bases and J by 1 base; unmatched bases: 8. CDR3 in DNA: TGTGCCAGCAGCTTAGAGGAAGGGACTAGCGGGGGGTTCGGCACAGATACGCAGTATTTT. This codes for CASSLEEGTSGGFGTDTQYF.

The V and J genes are TRBV7-9 and TRBJ1-1; D may be TRBD1 (5 bases). V was pared by 3 bases and J by 2 bases, with 7 bases between. This CDR3 has 13 amino acids. CDR1 is SEHNR, CDR2 FQNEAQ, per germline (reference sequence). The CDR3, as DNA: TGTGCCAGCAGCTTGGACACAAACACTGAAGCTTTCTTT. Protein product: CASSLDTNTEAFF. Drawing the rest from reference TRBV7-9 and TRBJ1-1, the complete variable domain is DTGVSQNPRHKITKRGQNVTFRCDPISEHNRLYWYRQTLGQGPEFLTYFQNEAQLEKSRLLSDRFSAERPKGSFSTLEIQRTEQGDSAMYLCASSLDTNTEAFFGQGTRLTVV.

The chain is built from TRBV3-1 (or the pseudogene TRBV3-2) and TRBJ2-7; D not resolved. The CDR3 extends over 12 amino acids. CDR1 and CDR2 from the germline V gene are LGHDT and YNNKEL (reference sequence). The V end was cut by 1 base, the J end by 6 bases, with 7 bases between. The CDR3 protein is CASSQGPLEQYF. As DNA, the CDR3 is TGTGCCAGCAGCCAAGGGCCCCTCGAGCAGTACTTC.

The genes are TRBV19 and TRBJ1-5, with unresolved D. The germline CDR1 and CDR2 sequences are LNHDA and SQIVND (reference sequence). There are 13 residues in the CDR3. Trimming left V 6 bases short and J 2 bases short, with 8 bases between. The DNA for the CDR3 is TGTGCCAGTAGGCGGGATGGCAATCAGCCCCAGCATTTT. Its translation is CASRRDGNQPQHF. Variable domain in full (rest from reference TRBV19 and TRBJ1-5): DGGITQSPKYLFRKEGQNVTLSCEQNLNHDAMYWYRQDPGQGLRLIYYSQIVNDFQKGDIAEGYSVSREKKESFPLTVTSAQKNPTAFYLCASRRDGNQPQHFGDGTRLSIL.

This rearrangement joins TRBV6-1 to TRBJ1-1, with TRBD1 matching 8 bases. The J segment lost 6 bases and the V segment lost 1 base, leaving 1 base of the junction unmatched. Germline CDR1 MNHNS, CDR2 SASEGT. The CDR3 loop spans 13 amino acids. CDR3 in amino acids: CASSEGQGSEAFF. The DNA for the CDR3 is TGTGCCAGCAGTGAAGGACAGGGGTCTGAAGCTTTCTTT.

This clone was counted between two and nine times. The genes are TRBV21-1 and TRBJ1-2. TRBV21-1 is a pseudogene. This CDR3 contains 14 residues. CDR3 protein: CASSKLLGSEGYTF. In nucleotides, the CDR3 is TGTGCCAGCAGCAAACTTTTGGGGAGCGAAGGCTACACCTTC.

The chain recombines TRBV6-5 with TRBJ2-2; the match to TRBD2 covers 8 bases. The CDR3 loop spans 15 amino acids. Germline V gives CDR1 MNHEY, CDR2 SVGAGI. V was pared by 2 bases and J by 1 base, with 0 bases of the junction left unmatched. The CDR3 nucleotides read TGTGCCAGCAGTTACGCGGGGGGGAACACCGGGGAGCTGTTTTTT. Encoded protein: CASSYAGGNTGELFF.

This clone was seen a few times. The V call is TRBV6-5, the J call TRBJ2-3, with TRBD2 as a possible D gene (5 bases). CDR1 and CDR2 (germline): MNHEY, SVGAGI. The CDR3 totals 15 residues. The ends were cut back, 6 bases at V and 1 base at J, with 14 bases in the middle. In nucleotides, the CDR3 is TGTGCCAGCAGAAACCGTGCCGGGGGCACAGATACGCAGTATTTT. It specifies CASRNRAGGTDTQYF.

In this sample, this clone turned up once. V is TRBV13 and J is TRBJ2-3; TRBD2 matches 11 bases. This CDR3 region has 19 residues. V lost 3 bases and J lost 0; bases outside the gene matches: 11. Germline-derived CDR1 and CDR2 are PRHDT and FYEKMQ (reference sequence). The CDR3 nucleotides read TGTGCCAGCAGCTTTTTCCTAGCGGGGGGCCCTGGTAGCACAGATACGCAGTATTTT. Its protein is CASSFFLAGGPGSTDTQYF.

V usage is TRBV25-1 and J usage is TRBJ1-2; 9 positions match TRBD1. Germline V lookup: CDR1 MGHDK, CDR2 SYGVNS. J was trimmed by 8 bases and V by 3 bases; bases with no gene match: 7. CDR3 length: 14 amino acids. DNA for the CDR3: TGTGCCAGCAGTGACTACGGGACAGGGCAAGGCTACACCTTC. This sequence encodes CASSDYGTGQGYTF.

This chain uses TRBV6-1 with TRBJ1-2; 8 nucleotides align to TRBD1. Germline V gene lookup returns CDR1 MNHNS and CDR2 SASEGT. V was pared by 2 bases and J by 8 bases, with 7 bases of the junction left unmatched. This CDR3 contains 14 residues. The CDR3 spells CASSERTGMGGYTF. The CDR3 DNA is TGTGCCAGCAGTGAACGGACAGGGATGGGCGGCTACACCTTC.

CDR3 loop: CASSQFHQIGELFF. CDR3 in DNA: TGTGCCAGCAGCCAATTCCACCAGATCGGGGAGCTGTTTTTT. The J gene is TRBJ2-2, the V gene TRBV14; no clear D. The CDR3 has 14 amino acids. V lost 2 bases to trimming and J lost 7 bases, with 11 bases between them. Per the germline V gene, CDR1 is SGHDN and CDR2 is FVKESK.

This rearrangement joins TRBV19 to TRBJ2-7; 7 nucleotides agree with TRBD1. This CDR3 spans 14 amino acids. V was clipped by 3 bases and J by 5 bases; unmatched bases: 7. The germline gives CDR1 LNHDA, CDR2 SQIVND (reference sequence). The CDR3 loop reads CASSITLGTDEQYF. For the CDR3, the DNA is TGTGCCAGTAGTATTACTCTCGGGACAGACGAGCAGTACTTC.

V gene TRBV28 combines with J gene TRBJ1-4, with 7 bases that match TRBD1. CDR3 length equals 15 residues. With 7 bases clipped from V and 5 bases from J, the junction kept 10 bases outside the gene matches. Germline lookup yields CDR1 MDHEN and CDR2 SYDVKM. CDR3 protein: CASTSPTGPNEKLFF. CDR3 sequence (DNA): TGTGCCAGCACTTCCCCGACAGGGCCCAATGAAAAACTGTTTTTT.

V is TRBV7-2 and J is TRBJ2-1, with 9 bases fitting TRBD1. V lost 8 bases to trimming and J lost 7 bases; unmatched junction nucleotides: 9. The germline gives CDR1 SGHTA, CDR2 FQGNSA. The CDR3 length is 14 residues. The CDR3: CASQPGQGNNEQFF. CDR3 nucleotides: TGTGCCAGCCAACCGGGACAGGGAAATAATGAGCAGTTCTTC.